What follows describes a single TCR beta chain. The target antigen is unknown. These data are taken from a study of T cell responses to AZD1222 COVID-19 vaccine. Study-level results: Baseline antibody screening turned up just a handful of seropositive AZD1222 recipients.

The germline V gene encodes CDR1 MNHEY and CDR2 SVGAGI. The V gene lost 6 bases and the J gene lost 4 bases, with 15 bases spanning the gap. This CDR3 contains 14 residues. Generated by immunoSEQ multiplex PCR, the TCRdb table keeps only in-frame clones and is missing some. This sample yields 100,000 to 150,000 clones, of which roughly 86% are seen a single time; 3.5% to 5% belongs to the top ten. The J gene is TRBJ1-2, the V gene TRBV6-5; D not resolved. This TCR was recovered from an adult in good health. This material consisted of peripheral blood, taken on day 0 of AZD1222 vaccination. The CDR3 DNA sequence: TGTGCCAGCAGCCACGGGGTCGGTTCCTATGGCTACACCTTC. Translating gives CASSHGVGSYGYTF.